Sequencing of this T cell receptor beta chain was carried out in a study of T cell responses to AZD1222 COVID-19 vaccine. The CDR3 runs 15 residues. CDR1 and CDR2 from the germline V gene are SEHNR and FQNEAQ (reference sequence). With 5 bases clipped from V and 6 bases from J, the junction kept 5 bases outside the gene matches. Turning to this clone: Its target is not known.

Sequenced by immunoSEQ multiplex PCR; TCRdb stores in-frame clones only, minus some. Found here are about 70,000 clones, approximately 83% of them singletons; the top ten hold about 6.5%. Study results and caveats: Spike as a whole was targeted by vaccine-associated CD4 TCRs, dominant at 160-218 and 743-854. When two AZD1222 doses had been given, Spike-specific TCR breadth and depth rose. All repertoire sampling was performed exclusively after the peak T cell response. Of spike-specific TCRs, nearly half reportedly target regions left unmutated in variants.

V is TRBV7-9 and J is TRBJ1-6; 9 bases are shared with TRBD1. Sequencing used peripheral blood, obtained 28 days after the second AZD1222 dose. This clonotype was sampled from an adult who received the AZD1222 COVID-19 vaccine. CDR3 in DNA: TGTGCCAGCAGCGAACAGGGGGCCGGTAATTCACCCCTCCACTTT. Its translation is CASSEQGAGNSPLHF. Full variable domain (rest looked up from reference TRBV7-9 and TRBJ1-6): DTGVSQNPRHKITKRGQNVTFRCDPISEHNRLYWYRQTLGQGPEFLTYFQNEAQLEKSRLLSDRFSAERPKGSFSTLEIQRTEQGDSAMYLCASSEQGAGNSPLHFGNGTRLTVT.